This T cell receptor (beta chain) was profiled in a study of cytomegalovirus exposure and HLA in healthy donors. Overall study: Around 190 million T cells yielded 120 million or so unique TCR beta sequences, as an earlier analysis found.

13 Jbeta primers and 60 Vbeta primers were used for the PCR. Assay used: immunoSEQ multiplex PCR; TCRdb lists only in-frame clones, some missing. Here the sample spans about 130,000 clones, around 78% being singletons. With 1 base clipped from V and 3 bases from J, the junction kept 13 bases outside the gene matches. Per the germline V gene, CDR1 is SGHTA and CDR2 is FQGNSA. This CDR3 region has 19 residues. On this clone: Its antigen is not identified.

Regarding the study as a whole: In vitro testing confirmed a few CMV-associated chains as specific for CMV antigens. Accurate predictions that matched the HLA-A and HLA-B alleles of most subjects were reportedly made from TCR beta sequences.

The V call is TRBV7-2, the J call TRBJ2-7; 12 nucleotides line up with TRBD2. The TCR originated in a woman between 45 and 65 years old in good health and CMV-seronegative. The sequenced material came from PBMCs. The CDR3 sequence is CASSLGSSLAGGPSYEQYF. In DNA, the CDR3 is TGTGCCAGCAGCTTAGGTTCGTCGCTAGCGGGAGGGCCAAGCTACGAGCAGTACTTC.